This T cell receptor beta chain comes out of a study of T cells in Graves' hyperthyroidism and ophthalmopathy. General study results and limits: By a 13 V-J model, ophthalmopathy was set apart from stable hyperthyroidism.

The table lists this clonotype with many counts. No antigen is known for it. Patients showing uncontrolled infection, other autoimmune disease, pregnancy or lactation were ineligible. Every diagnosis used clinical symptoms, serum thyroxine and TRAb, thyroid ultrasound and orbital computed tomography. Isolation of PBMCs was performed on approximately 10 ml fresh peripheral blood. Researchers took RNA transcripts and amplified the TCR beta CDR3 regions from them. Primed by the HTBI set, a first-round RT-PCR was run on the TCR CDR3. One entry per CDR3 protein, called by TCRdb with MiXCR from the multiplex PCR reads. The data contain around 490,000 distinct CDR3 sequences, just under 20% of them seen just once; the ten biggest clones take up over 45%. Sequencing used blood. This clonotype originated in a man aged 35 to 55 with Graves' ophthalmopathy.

CDR3 loop: CASRSSHDRSSEAFF. For the CDR3, the DNA is TGTGCCAGCAGATCCTCACATGACCGCAGCTCTGAAGCTTTCTTT. The V and J genes are TRBV28 and TRBJ1-1; D call uncertain. CDR3 length equals 15 residues. The germline gives CDR1 MDHEN, CDR2 SYDVKM. Trimming stripped 6 bases from V and 6 bases from J, with 20 bases between.